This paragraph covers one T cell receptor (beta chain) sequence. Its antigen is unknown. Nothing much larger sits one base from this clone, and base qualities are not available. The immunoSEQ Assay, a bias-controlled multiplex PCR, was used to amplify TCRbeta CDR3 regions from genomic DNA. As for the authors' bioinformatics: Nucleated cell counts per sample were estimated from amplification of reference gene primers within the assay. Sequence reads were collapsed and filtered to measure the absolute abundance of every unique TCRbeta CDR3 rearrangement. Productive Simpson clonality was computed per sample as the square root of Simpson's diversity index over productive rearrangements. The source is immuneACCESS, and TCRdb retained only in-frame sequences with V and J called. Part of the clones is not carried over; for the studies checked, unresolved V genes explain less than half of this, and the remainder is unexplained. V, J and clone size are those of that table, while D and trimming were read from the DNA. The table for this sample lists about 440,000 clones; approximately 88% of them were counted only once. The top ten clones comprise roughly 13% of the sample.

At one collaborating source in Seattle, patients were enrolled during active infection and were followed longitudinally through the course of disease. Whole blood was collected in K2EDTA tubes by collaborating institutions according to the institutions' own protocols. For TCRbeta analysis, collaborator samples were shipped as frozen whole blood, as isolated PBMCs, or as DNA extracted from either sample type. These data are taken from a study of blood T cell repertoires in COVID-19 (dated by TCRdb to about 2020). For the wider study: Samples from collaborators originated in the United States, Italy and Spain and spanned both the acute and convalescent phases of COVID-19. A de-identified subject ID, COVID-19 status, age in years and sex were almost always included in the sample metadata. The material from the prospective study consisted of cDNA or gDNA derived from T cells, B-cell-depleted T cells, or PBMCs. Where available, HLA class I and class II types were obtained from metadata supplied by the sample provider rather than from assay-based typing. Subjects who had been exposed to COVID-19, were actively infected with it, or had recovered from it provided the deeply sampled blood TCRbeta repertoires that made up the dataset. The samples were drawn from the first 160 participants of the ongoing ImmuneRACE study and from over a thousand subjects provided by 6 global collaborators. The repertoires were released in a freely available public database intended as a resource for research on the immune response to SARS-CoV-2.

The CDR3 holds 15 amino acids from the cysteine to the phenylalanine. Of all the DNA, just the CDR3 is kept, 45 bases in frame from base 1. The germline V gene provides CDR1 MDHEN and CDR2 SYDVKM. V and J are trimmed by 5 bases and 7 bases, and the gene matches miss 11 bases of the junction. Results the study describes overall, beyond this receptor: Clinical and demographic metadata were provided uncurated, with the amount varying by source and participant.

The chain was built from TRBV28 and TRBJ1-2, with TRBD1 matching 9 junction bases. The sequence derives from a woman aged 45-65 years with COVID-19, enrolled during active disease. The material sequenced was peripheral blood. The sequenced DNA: TGTGCCAGCAGTCCTCCGGACAGGGGCTTCGGTGGCTACACCTTC. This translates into CASSPPDRGFGGYTF.